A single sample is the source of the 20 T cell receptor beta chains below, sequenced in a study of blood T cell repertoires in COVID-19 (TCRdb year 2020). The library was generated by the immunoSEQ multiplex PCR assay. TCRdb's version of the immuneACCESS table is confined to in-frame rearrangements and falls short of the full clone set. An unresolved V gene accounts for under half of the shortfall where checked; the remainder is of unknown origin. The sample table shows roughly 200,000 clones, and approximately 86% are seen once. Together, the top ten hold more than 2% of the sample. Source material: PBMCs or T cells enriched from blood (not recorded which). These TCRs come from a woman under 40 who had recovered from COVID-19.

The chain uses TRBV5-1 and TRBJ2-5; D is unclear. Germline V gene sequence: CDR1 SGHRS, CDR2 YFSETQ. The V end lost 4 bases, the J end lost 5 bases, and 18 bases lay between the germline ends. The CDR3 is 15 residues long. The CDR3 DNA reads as TGCGCCAGCAGCCGCGGTTTCGGTTTGGTCGAGACCCAGTACTTC. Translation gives CASSRGFGLVETQYF.

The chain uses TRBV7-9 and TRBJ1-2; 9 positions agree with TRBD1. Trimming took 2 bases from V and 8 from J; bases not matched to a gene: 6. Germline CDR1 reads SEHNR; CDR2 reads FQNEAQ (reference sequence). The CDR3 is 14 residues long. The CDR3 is CASSLPQGALGYTF. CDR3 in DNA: TGTGCCAGCAGCTTACCACAGGGGGCTTTAGGCTACACCTTC.

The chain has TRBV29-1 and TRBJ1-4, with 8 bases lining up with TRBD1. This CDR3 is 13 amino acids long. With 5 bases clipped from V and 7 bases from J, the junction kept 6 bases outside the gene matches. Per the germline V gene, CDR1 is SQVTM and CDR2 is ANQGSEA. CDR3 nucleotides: TGCAGCGTTTGCGGGACAGGTGGTGAAAAACTGTTTTTT. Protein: CSVCGTGGEKLFF.

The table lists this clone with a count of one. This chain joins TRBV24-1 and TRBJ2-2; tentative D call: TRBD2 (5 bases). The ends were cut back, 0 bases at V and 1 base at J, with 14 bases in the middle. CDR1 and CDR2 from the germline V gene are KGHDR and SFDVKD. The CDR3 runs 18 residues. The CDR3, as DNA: TGTGCCACCAGTGATTTGCCCCCTAGCCGGGAGAACACCGGGGAGCTGTTTTTT. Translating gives CATSDLPPSRENTGELFF.

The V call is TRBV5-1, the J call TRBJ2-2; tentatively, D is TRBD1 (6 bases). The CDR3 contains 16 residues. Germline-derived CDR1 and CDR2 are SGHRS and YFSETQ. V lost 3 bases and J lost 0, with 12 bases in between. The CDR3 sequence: CASSWTGTTNTGELFF. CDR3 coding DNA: TGCGCCAGCAGCTGGACCGGGACAACGAACACCGGGGAGCTGTTTTTT. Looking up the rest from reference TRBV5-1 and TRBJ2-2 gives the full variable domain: KAGVTQTPRYLIKTRGQQVTLSCSPISGHRSVSWYQQTPGQGLQFLFEYFSETQRNKGNFPGRFSGRQFSNSRSEMNVSTLELGDSALYLCASSWTGTTNTGELFFGEGSRLTVL.

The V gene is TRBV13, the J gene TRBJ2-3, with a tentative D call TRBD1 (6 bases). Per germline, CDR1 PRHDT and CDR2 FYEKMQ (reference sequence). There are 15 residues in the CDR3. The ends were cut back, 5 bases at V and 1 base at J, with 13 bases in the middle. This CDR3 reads CASSPSRGGTDTQYF. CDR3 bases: TGTGCCAGCAGCCCTAGCAGGGGCGGCACAGATACGCAGTATTTT. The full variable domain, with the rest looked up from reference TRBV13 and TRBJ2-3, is AAGVIQSPRHLIKEKRETATLKCYPIPRHDTVYWYQQGPGQDPQFLISFYEKMQSDKGSIPDRFSAQQFSDYHSELNMSSLELGDSALYFCASSPSRGGTDTQYFGPGTRLTVL.

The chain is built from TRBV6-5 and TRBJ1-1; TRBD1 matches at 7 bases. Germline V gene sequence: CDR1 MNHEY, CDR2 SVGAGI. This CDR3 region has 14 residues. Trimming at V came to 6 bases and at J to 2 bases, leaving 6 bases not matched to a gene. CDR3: CASSLQGSNTEAFF. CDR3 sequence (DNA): TGTGCCAGCAGCTTACAGGGGTCCAACACTGAAGCTTTCTTT.

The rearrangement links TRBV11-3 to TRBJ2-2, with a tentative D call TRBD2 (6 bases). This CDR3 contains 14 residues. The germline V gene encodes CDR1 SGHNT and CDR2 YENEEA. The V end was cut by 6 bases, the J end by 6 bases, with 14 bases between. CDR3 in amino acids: CASSSSPGAGELFF. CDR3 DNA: TGTGCCAGCAGTTCCAGCCCGGGGGCCGGGGAGCTGTTTTTT.

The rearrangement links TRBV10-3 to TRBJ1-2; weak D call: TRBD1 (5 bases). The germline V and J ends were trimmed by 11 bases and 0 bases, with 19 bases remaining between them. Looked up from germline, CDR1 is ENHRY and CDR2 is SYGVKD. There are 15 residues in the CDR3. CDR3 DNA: TGTGCCTCCTCAGGGTTAGTGCCTGCTAACTATGGCTACACCTTC. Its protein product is CASSGLVPANYGYTF.

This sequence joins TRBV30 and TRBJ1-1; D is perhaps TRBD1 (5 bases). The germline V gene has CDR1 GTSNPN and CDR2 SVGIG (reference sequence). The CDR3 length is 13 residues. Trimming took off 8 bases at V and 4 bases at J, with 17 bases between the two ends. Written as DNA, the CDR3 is TGTGCCGCCCTCCGGCGGGACGGCACTGAAGCTTTCTTT. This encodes CAALRRDGTEAFF.

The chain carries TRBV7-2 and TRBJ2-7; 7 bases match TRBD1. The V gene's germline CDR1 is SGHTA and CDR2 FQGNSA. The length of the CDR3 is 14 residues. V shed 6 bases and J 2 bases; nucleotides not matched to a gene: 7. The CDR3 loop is CASRVPGQPYEQYF. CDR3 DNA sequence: TGTGCCAGCAGAGTACCGGGACAGCCCTACGAGCAGTACTTC.

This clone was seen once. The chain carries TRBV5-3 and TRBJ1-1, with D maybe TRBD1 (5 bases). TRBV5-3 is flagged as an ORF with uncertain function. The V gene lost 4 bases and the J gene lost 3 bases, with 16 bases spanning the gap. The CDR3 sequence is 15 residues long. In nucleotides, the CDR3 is TGTGCCAGAAGCCGCTCCGGGACTCTGGACACTGAAGCTTTCTTT. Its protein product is CARSRSGTLDTEAFF.

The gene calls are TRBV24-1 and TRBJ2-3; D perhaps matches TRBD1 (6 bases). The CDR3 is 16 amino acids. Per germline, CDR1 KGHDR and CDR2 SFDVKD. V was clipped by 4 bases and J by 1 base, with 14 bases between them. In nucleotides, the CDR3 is TGTGCCACCAGTGACTCAGGGGCAGCTGGCACAGATACGCAGTATTTT. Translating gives CATSDSGAAGTDTQYF.

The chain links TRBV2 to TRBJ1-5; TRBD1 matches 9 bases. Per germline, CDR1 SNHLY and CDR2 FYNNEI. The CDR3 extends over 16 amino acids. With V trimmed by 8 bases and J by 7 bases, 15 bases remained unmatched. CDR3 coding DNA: TGTGCCAGCGGAGGAAAGTGGGACAGGGAACGACAGCCCCAGCATTTT. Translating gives CASGGKWDRERQPQHF.

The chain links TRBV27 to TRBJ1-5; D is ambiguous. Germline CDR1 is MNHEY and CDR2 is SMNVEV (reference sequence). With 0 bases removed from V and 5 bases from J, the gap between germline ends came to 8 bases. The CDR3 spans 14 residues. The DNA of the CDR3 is TGTGCCAGCAGTTTATCGAGGTGGGATCAGCCCCAGCATTTT. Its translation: CASSLSRWDQPQHF.

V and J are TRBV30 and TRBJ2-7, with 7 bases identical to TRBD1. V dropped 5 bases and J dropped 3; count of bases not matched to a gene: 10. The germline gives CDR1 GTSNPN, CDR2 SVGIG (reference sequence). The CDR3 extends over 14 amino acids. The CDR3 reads CAWALQTGYYEQYF. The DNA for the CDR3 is TGTGCCTGGGCCCTACAGACAGGGTACTACGAGCAGTACTTC.

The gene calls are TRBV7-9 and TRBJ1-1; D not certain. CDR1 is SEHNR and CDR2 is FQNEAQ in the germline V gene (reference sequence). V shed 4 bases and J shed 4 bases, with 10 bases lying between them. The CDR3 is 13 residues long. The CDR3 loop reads CASSSPPGTEAFF. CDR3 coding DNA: TGTGCCAGCAGCTCTCCCCCGGGCACTGAAGCTTTCTTT.

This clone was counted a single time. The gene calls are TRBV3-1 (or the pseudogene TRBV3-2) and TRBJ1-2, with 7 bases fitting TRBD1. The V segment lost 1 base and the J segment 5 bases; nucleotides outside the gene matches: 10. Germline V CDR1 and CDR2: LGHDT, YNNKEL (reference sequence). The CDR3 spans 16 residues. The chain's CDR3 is CASSQGYRGGSYGYTF. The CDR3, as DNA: TGTGCCAGCAGCCAAGGGTACAGGGGCGGATCGTATGGCTACACCTTC.

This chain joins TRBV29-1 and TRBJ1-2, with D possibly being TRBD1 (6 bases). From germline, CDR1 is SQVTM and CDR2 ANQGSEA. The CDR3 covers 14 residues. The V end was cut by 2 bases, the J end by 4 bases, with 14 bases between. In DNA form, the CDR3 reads TGCAGCGTTGAAACCCGAGGACAGCTCTATGGCTACACCTTC. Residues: CSVETRGQLYGYTF.

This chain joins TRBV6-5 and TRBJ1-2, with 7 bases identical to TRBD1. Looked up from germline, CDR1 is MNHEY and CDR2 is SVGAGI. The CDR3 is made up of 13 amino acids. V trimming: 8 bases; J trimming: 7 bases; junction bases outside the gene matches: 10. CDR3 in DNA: TGTGCCAGCCGCCCCACAGGGGTCGGTGGCTACACCTTC. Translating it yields CASRPTGVGGYTF.